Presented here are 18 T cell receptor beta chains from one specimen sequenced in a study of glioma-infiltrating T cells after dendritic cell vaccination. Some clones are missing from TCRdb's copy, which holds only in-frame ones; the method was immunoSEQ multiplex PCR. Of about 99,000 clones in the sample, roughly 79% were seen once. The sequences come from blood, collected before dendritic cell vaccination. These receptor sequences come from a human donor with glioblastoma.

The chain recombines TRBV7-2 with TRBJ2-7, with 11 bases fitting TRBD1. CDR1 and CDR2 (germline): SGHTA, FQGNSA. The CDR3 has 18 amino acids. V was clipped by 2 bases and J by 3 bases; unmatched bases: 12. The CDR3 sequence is CASSLKGQGDVWYYEQYF. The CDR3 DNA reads TGTGCCAGCAGCTTAAAGGGACAGGGGGATGTATGGTACTACGAGCAGTACTTC.

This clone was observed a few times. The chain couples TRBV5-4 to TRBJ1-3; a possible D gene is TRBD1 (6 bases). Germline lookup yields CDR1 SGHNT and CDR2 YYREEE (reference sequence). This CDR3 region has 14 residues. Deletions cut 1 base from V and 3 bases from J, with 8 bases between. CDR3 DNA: TGTGCCAGCAGCTTGTCAGGGGATGGAAACACCATATATTTT. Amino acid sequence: CASSLSGDGNTIYF.

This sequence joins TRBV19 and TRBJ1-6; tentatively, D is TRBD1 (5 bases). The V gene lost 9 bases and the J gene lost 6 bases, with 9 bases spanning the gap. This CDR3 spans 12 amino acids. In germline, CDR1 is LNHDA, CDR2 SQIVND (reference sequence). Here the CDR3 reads CASSGLNSPLHF. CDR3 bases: TGTGCCAGCTCAGGGCTTAATTCACCCCTCCACTTT. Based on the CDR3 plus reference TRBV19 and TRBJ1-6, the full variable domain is DGGITQSPKYLFRKEGQNVTLSCEQNLNHDAMYWYRQDPGQGLRLIYYSQIVNDFQKGDIAEGYSVSREKKESFPLTVTSAQKNPTAFYLCASSGLNSPLHFGNGTRLTVT.

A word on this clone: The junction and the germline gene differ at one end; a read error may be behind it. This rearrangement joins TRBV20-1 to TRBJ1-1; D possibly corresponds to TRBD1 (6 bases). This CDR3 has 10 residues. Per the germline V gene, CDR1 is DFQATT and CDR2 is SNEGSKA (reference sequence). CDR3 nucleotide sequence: TGCAGTGCTATGGGACACCATCTCGGGTTT. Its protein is CSAMGHHLGF.

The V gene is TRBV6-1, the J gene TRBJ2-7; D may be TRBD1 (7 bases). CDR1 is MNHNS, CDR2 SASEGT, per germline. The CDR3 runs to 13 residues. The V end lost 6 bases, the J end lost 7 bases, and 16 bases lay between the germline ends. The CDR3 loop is CASSFGQEGEQYF. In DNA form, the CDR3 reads TGTGCCAGCAGCTTTGGACAGGAGGGAGAGCAGTACTTC.

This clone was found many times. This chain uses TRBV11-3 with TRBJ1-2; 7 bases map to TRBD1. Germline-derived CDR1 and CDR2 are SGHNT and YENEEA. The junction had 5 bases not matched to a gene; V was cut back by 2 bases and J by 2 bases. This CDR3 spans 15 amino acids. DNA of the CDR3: TGTGCCAGCAGCTTAAACAACAGGGGAAACTATGGCTACACCTTC. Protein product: CASSLNNRGNYGYTF.

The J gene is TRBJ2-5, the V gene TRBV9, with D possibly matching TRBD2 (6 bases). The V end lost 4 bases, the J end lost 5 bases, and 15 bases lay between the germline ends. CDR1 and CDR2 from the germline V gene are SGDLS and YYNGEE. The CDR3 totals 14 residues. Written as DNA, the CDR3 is TGTGCCAGCAGCCTCACTCCAGGGAGGGAGACCCAGTACTTC. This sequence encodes CASSLTPGRETQYF.

The DNA for the CDR3 is TGCGCCAGCAGCTTGGTGGGGAGTACTCACTACGAGCAGTACTTC. It codes for CASSLVGSTHYEQYF. The rearrangement links TRBV5-1 to TRBJ2-7, with D possibly being TRBD2 (5 bases). CDR3 length equals 15 residues. The V end lost 0 bases, the J end lost 3 bases, and 13 bases lay between the germline ends. From germline, CDR1 is SGHRS and CDR2 YFSETQ.

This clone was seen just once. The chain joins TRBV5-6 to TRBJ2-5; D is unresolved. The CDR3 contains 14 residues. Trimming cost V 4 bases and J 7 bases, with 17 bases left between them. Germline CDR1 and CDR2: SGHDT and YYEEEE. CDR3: CASSPDALGATQYF. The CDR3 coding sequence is TGTGCCAGCAGCCCAGACGCCCTAGGTGCGACCCAGTACTTC.

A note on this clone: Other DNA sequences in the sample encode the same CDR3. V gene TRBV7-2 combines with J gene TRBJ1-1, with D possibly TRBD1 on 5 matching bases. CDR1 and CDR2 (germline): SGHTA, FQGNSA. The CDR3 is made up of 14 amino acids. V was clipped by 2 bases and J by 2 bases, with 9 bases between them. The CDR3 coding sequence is TGTGCCAGCAGCTTATCAGGGATAAACACTGAAGCTTTCTTT. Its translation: CASSLSGINTEAFF. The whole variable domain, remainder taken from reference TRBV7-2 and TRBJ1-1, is GAGVSQSPSNKVTEKGKDVELRCDPISGHTALYWYRQSLGQGLEFLIYFQGNSAPDKSGLPSDRFSAERTGGSVSTLTIQRTQQEDSAVYLCASSLSGINTEAFFGQGTRLTVV.

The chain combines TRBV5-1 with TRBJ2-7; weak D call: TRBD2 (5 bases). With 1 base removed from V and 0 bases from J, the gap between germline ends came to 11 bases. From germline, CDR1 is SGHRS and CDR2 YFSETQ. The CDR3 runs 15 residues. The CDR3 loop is CASSLISGSSYEQYF. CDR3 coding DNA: TGCGCCAGCAGCTTGATCAGCGGCAGCTCCTACGAGCAGTACTTC.

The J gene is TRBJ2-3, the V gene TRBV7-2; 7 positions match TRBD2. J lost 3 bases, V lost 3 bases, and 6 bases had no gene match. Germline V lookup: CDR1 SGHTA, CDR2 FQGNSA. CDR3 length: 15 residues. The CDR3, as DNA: TGTGCCAGCAGCTTGCGGGGGTTCCGGACAGATACGCAGTATTTT. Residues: CASSLRGFRTDTQYF.

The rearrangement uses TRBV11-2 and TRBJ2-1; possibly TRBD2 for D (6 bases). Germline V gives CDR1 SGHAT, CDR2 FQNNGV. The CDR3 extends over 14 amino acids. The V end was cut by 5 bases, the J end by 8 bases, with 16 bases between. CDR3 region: CASSLRRDMDEQFF. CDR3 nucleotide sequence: TGTGCCAGCAGCCTAAGGAGGGATATGGATGAGCAGTTCTTC.

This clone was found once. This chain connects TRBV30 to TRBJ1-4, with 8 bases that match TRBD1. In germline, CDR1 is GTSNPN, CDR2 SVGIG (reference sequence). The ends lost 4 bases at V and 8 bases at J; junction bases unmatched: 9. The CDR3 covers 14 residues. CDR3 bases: TGTGCCTGGATCTCGGACAGGGAGTCCGAAAAACTGTTTTTT. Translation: CAWISDRESEKLFF.

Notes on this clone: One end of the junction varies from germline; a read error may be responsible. The CDR3 here is CASSRPGQVDSPPHF. In nucleotides, the CDR3 is TGTGCCAGCAGCCGGCCGGGACAAGTCGATTCACCCCCCCACTTT. The gene calls are TRBV6-5 and TRBJ1-6; D possibly corresponds to TRBD1 (6 bases). CDR3 length: 15 amino acids. The V gene's germline CDR1 is MNHEY and CDR2 SVGAGI.

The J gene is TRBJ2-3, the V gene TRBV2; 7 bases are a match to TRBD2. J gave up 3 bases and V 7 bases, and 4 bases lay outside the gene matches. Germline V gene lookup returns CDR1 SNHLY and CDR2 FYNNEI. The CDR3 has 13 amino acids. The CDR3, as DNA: TGTGCCAGCATGACAGCGGGGACAGATACGCAGTATTTT. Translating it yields CASMTAGTDTQYF.

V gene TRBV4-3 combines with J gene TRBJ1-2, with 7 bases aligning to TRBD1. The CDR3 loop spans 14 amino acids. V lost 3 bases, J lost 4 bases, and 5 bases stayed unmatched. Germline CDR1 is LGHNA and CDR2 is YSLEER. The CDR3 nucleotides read TGCGCCAGCAGCCAGTTCACAGGGGCCTATGGCTACACCTTC. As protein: CASSQFTGAYGYTF.

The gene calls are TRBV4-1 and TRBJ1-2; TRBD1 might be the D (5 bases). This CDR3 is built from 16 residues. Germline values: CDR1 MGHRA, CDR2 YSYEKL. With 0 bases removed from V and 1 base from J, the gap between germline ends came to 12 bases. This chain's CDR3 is CASSQDRQIFNYGYTF. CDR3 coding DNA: TGCGCCAGCAGCCAAGATAGACAGATATTTAACTATGGCTACACCTTC.